The 27 T cell receptor beta chains below come from one sample, sequenced in a study of T-cell reconstitution after alpha-beta-depleted transplantation in children. A TCRbeta library incorporating unique molecular identifiers was prepared. TCRdb reprocessed the PCR reads with MiXCR, giving one entry per CDR3 protein. The sample has some 530,000 distinct CDR3 sequences; under 15% are singletons. The sequenced sample was PBMCs from the stem cell graft donor, obtained from the stem cell graft. The receptors derive from a human donor who donated a stem cell graft to a child with combined immunodeficiency.

This clonotype showed up just a few times. The chain carries TRBV12-3 or TRBV12-4 and TRBJ2-7; D is possibly TRBD1 or TRBD2 (5 bases each). V lost 3 bases, J lost 5 bases, and 17 bases lay in between. The CDR3 extends over 15 amino acids. CDR3 in amino acids: CASSFTEWGSNEQYF. DNA for the CDR3: TGTGCCAGCAGTTTTACTGAGTGGGGGAGTAACGAGCAGTACTTC.

This clonotype has at least ten counts. This chain uses TRBV5-1 with TRBJ2-3; TRBD2 aligns across 11 bases. The CDR3 totals 16 residues. From germline, CDR1 is SGHRS and CDR2 YFSETQ. V shed 4 bases and J 1 base; nucleotides not matched to a gene: 5. The DNA of the CDR3 is TGCGCCAGCAGCGACAAGACTAGCGGGGGCACAGATACGCAGTATTTT. Amino acid sequence: CASSDKTSGGTDTQYF.

The table lists this clonotype with a few counts. The gene calls are TRBV20-1 and TRBJ2-7; D is ambiguous. Germline V lookup: CDR1 DFQATT, CDR2 SNEGSKA (reference sequence). Trimming shortened V by 3 bases and J by 0 bases, and 9 bases separated the two germline ends. CDR3 length equals 13 residues. The CDR3 DNA reads as TGCAGTGCTAGTAGGGCGGACTCCTACGAGCAGTACTTC. Protein product: CSASRADSYEQYF.

The chain combines TRBV4-2 with TRBJ2-1, with a possible D match to TRBD2 (5 bases). CDR3 length equals 15 residues. The V and J ends lost 0 bases and 7 bases respectively, with 13 bases between them. From germline, CDR1 is LGHNA and CDR2 YNFKEQ. CDR3 region: CASSQEGARLNEQFF. CDR3 in DNA: TGTGCCAGCAGCCAAGAGGGAGCCCGCTTGAATGAGCAGTTCTTC.

This clonotype came up many times. The chain couples TRBV6-1 to TRBJ2-7; D uncertain. CDR3 length: 12 amino acids. Trimming pared 4 bases from V and 0 bases from J, leaving 4 bases between. Per germline, CDR1 MNHNS and CDR2 SASEGT. The CDR3 here is CASSGRSYEQYF. The CDR3 coding sequence is TGTGCCAGCAGTGGACGCTCCTACGAGCAGTACTTC.

This clonotype came up many times. This rearrangement joins TRBV6-5 to TRBJ2-2; TRBD2 agrees at 10 bases. Losses at the gene ends were 2 bases for V and 4 bases for J; bases not matched to a gene: 4. Per the germline V gene, CDR1 is MNHEY and CDR2 is SVGAGI. CDR3 length: 16 residues. The CDR3 DNA is TGTGCCAGCAGTTACCCTAGCGGGAGAAGCACCGGGGAGCTGTTTTTT. It encodes CASSYPSGRSTGELFF.

The chain is built from TRBV20-1 and TRBJ1-1; 9 bases fit TRBD1. This CDR3 region has 15 residues. Germline loops: CDR1 DFQATT, CDR2 SNEGSKA (reference sequence). Germline trimming cut 5 bases from V and 3 bases from J; bases unmatched to any gene: 10. The CDR3 nucleotides read TGCAGTGCTCTACGGACAGGGGACTTTGACACTGAAGCTTTCTTT. Amino acid sequence: CSALRTGDFDTEAFF.

This clonotype was seen a few times. The gene calls are TRBV12-3 or TRBV12-4 and TRBJ2-3; 9 positions agree with TRBD2. The CDR3 length is 18 residues. V trimming: 3 bases; J trimming: 3 bases; junction bases outside the gene matches: 13. CDR3 in DNA: TGTGCCAGCAGTTTTATTCGTTTCCGCGGGGGGGAGACAGATACGCAGTATTTT. Translation: CASSFIRFRGGETDTQYF.

This chain joins TRBV12-3 or TRBV12-4 and TRBJ2-3; D is ambiguous. V lost 6 bases to trimming and J lost 6 bases, with 10 bases between them. The CDR3 totals 12 residues. CDR3 region: CASRKDLDTQYF. For the CDR3, the DNA is TGTGCCAGCAGGAAGGACCTTGATACGCAGTATTTT.

In its sample, this clonotype was seen a few times. V and J are TRBV5-1 and TRBJ2-7; D remains unclear. Per germline, CDR1 SGHRS and CDR2 YFSETQ. The CDR3 totals 14 residues. Trimming took off 0 bases at V and 2 bases at J, with 9 bases between the two ends. The chain's CDR3 is CASSLEPFPYEQYF. The CDR3, as DNA: TGCGCCAGCAGCTTGGAACCGTTTCCCTACGAGCAGTACTTC.

The CDR3 sequence is CATSRAEGGPDEQYF. CDR3 DNA: TGTGCCACCAGCAGAGCCGAGGGAGGCCCGGACGAGCAGTACTTC. V gene TRBV15 combines with J gene TRBJ2-7, with D possibly matching TRBD2 (6 bases). Germline CDR1 and CDR2: LNHNV and YYDKDF (reference sequence). The CDR3 is 15 residues long. V gave up 1 base and J gave up 5 bases, with 15 bases separating them.

CDR3 amino acids: CASSLGQVNEQFF. DNA for the CDR3: TGTGCCAGCAGTTTAGGACAGGTGAATGAGCAGTTCTTC. The chain recombines TRBV12-3 or TRBV12-4 with TRBJ2-1; D is perhaps TRBD1 (6 bases). The CDR3 is made up of 13 amino acids. With 1 base removed from V and 7 bases from J, the gap between germline ends came to 8 bases.

This clonotype was detected many times. The chain's CDR3 is CASSFLGTEAFF. The CDR3 region has the DNA TGTGCCAGCAGTTTTTTAGGAACTGAAGCTTTCTTT. The V and J genes are TRBV12-3 or TRBV12-4 and TRBJ1-1; the D is unclear. Trimming pared 3 bases from V and 5 bases from J, leaving 7 bases between. CDR3 size: 12 residues.

This rearrangement joins TRBV29-1 to TRBJ2-1; 8 bases are a match to TRBD1. V lost 7 bases and J lost 7; bases outside the gene matches: 9. CDR3 size: 13 residues. The germline V gene has CDR1 SQVTM and CDR2 ANQGSEA. The CDR3 sequence is CSADRTGSNEQFF. The DNA of the CDR3 is TGCAGCGCCGACCGGACAGGGTCAAATGAGCAGTTCTTC.

This clonotype has just a few counts. This chain joins TRBV2 and TRBJ2-7; TRBD1 might be the D (6 bases). The CDR3 extends over 15 amino acids. Trimming pared 8 bases from V and 0 bases from J, leaving 17 bases between. Germline V CDR1 and CDR2: SNHLY, FYNNEI. DNA for the CDR3: TGTGCCAGCTATGGTAGGACAGACCTCTCCTACGAGCAGTACTTC. Its translation is CASYGRTDLSYEQYF.

This clonotype occurred a few times. The rearrangement uses TRBV6-1 and TRBJ2-3; D is possibly TRBD1 (5 bases). The V gene's germline CDR1 is MNHNS and CDR2 SASEGT. The CDR3 contains 14 residues. V gave up 5 bases and J gave up 2 bases, with 11 bases separating them. The DNA of the CDR3 is TGTGCCAGCAGTAGCCGACAGTACACAGATACGCAGTATTTT. Translation: CASSSRQYTDTQYF.

At least ten counts were recorded for this clonotype. The V and J genes are TRBV12-3 or TRBV12-4 and TRBJ2-2; perhaps TRBD1 as D (6 bases). The V gene lost 6 bases and the J gene lost 6 bases, with 11 bases spanning the gap. The CDR3 is made up of 13 amino acids. CDR3 residues: CASRPNRAGELFF. DNA of the CDR3: TGTGCCAGCAGGCCTAACAGGGCCGGGGAGCTGTTTTTT.

This clonotype was detected a few times. The J gene is TRBJ2-5, the V gene TRBV30, with 7 bases fitting TRBD1. J was trimmed by 3 bases and V by 2 bases; bases with no gene match: 3. The CDR3 length is 13 residues. CDR1 is GTSNPN and CDR2 is SVGIG in the germline V gene (reference sequence). The CDR3 region is CAWSTDREETQYF. Here the CDR3 DNA reads TGTGCCTGGAGTACCGACAGGGAAGAGACCCAGTACTTC. The variable domain in full, completed from reference TRBV30 and TRBJ2-5, reads SQTIHQWPATLVQPVGSPLSLECTVEGTSNPNLYWYRQAAGRGLQLLFYSVGIGQISSEVPQNLSASRPQDRQFILSSKKLLLSDSGFYLCAWSTDREETQYFGPGTRLLVL.

Only a few counts were recorded for this clonotype. The rearrangement joins TRBV6-5 to TRBJ1-1; TRBD1 is a possible D gene (5 bases). V lost 0 bases, J lost 0 bases, and 8 bases lay in between. The CDR3 has 15 residues. Germline V CDR1 and CDR2: MNHEY, SVGAGI. Here the CDR3 reads CASSYSGVMNTEAFF. As DNA, the CDR3 is TGTGCCAGCAGTTACTCGGGGGTCATGAACACTGAAGCTTTCTTT.

A few counts support this clonotype. The V and J genes are TRBV9 and TRBJ1-1, with a possible D match to TRBD1 (6 bases). The CDR3 length is 14 residues. The germline CDR1 and CDR2 sequences are SGDLS and YYNGEE. With 8 bases removed from V and 1 base from J, the gap between germline ends came to 15 bases. The CDR3: CASGGARGNTEAFF. The CDR3 DNA follows: TGTGCCAGTGGGGGGGCGCGGGGGAACACTGAAGCTTTCTTT. The variable domain in full, with the rest retrieved from reference TRBV9 and TRBJ1-1, is DSGVTQTPKHLITATGQRVTLRCSPRSGDLSVYWYQQSLDQGLQFLIQYYNGEERAKGNILERFSAQQFPDLHSELNLSSLELGDSALYFCASGGARGNTEAFFGQGTRLTVV.

This clonotype was counted many times. V is TRBV12-3 or TRBV12-4 and J is TRBJ2-1; TRBD2 is a possible D gene (6 bases). The CDR3 spans 14 residues. Trimming left V 6 bases short and J 4 bases short, with 13 bases between. The CDR3 sequence is CASSLGGKYNEQFF. As DNA, the CDR3 is TGTGCCAGCAGCTTGGGGGGAAAGTACAATGAGCAGTTCTTC.

This clonotype was seen repeatedly, ten times or more. The chain is built from TRBV4-3 and TRBJ1-6, with 8 bases matching TRBD1. The CDR3 contains 17 residues. Germline-derived CDR1 and CDR2 are LGHNA and YSLEER. V lost 0 bases to trimming and J lost 6 bases; unmatched junction nucleotides: 7. This CDR3 is CASSQDRPGGLNSPLHF. In nucleotides, the CDR3 is TGCGCCAGCAGCCAAGATCGTCCAGGGGGCCTTAATTCACCCCTCCACTTT.

The V call is TRBV6-5, the J call TRBJ2-7, with TRBD2 matching 9 bases. Trimming took 0 bases from V and 4 from J; bases not matched to a gene: 4. The CDR3 consists of 15 residues. Germline V gene lookup returns CDR1 MNHEY and CDR2 SVGAGI. The CDR3 spells CASSYSLAGGYEQYF. The CDR3 DNA sequence: TGTGCCAGCAGTTACTCACTAGCGGGTGGGTACGAGCAGTACTTC.

The chain combines TRBV12-3 or TRBV12-4 with TRBJ2-1; possible D gene TRBD1, 5 bases. The germline V and J ends were trimmed by 0 bases and 7 bases, with 13 bases remaining between them. The CDR3 has 15 amino acids. For the CDR3, the DNA is TGTGCCAGCAGTTTAGCGCTGGGCAGGGATAATGAGCAGTTCTTC. Amino acid sequence: CASSLALGRDNEQFF.

The V gene is TRBV2, the J gene TRBJ2-3; 8 bases agree with TRBD2. The CDR3 has 16 amino acids. Germline V CDR1 and CDR2: SNHLY, FYNNEI. The V gene end was trimmed by 4 bases and the J gene end by 4 bases; junction bases not matched to a gene: 10. CDR3 protein: CASSVPAGDPPDTQYF. The CDR3, as DNA: TGTGCCAGCAGTGTACCAGCGGGAGACCCCCCAGATACGCAGTATTTT.

Only a few counts were recorded for this clonotype. The V gene is TRBV20-1, the J gene TRBJ2-4; D is possibly TRBD1 (5 bases). Trimming removed 7 bases from V and 6 bases from J, with 16 bases in between. The CDR3 covers 13 residues. Per germline, CDR1 DFQATT and CDR2 SNEGSKA (reference sequence). CDR3 loop: CSGSPGPRNIQYF. The CDR3 region has the DNA TGCAGTGGGTCGCCAGGGCCACGAAACATTCAGTACTTC.

There are many counts of this clonotype. J is TRBJ2-7 and V is TRBV4-3, with D possibly being TRBD2 (5 bases). The CDR3 is 17 residues long. Per germline, CDR1 LGHNA and CDR2 YSLEER. V lost 0 bases and J 0 bases, leaving 15 bases between the germline ends. The CDR3 nucleotides read TGCGCCAGCAGCCAAGAGGCGGGCGAGGGCGTCTCCTACGAGCAGTACTTC. This codes for CASSQEAGEGVSYEQYF.